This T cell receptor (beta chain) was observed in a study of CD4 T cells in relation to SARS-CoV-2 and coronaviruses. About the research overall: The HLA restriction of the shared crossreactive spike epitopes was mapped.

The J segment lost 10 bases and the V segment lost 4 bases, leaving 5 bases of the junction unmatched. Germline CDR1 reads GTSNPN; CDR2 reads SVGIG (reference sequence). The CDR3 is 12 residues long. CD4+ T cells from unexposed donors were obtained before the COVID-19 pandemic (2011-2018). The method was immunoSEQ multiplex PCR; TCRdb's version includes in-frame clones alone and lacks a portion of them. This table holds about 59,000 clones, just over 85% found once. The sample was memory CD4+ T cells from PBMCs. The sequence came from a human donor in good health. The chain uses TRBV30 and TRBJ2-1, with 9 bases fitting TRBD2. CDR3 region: CAWTSGRNEQFF. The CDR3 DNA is TGTGCCTGGACGAGCGGGAGGAACGAGCAGTTCTTC.